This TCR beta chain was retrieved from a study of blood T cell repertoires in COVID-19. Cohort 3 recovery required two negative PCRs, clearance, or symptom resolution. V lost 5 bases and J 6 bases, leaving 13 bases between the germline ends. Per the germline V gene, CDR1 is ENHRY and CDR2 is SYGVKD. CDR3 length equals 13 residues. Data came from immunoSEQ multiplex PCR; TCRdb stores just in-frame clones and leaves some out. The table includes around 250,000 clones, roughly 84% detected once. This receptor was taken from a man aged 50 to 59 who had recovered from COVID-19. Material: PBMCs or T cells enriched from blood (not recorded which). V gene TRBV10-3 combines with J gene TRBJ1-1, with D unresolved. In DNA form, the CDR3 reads TGTGCCATCAGTCCAGGTCAGTTCGCTGAAGCTTTCTTT. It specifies CAISPGQFAEAFF.